This TCR beta chain is from a study of spatial heterogeneity in lung cancer. Study at large: Averaged across combinations, each unique TCR and UMI pairing appeared more than ten times in raw reads, which were uncorrected. Study-level results: Tumors with more nonsynonymous mutations had more expanded intratumoral alpha and beta TCRs.

The CDR3 has 14 amino acids. V was shortened by 3 bases and J by 0 bases, with 7 bases between the two germline ends. Germline lookup yields CDR1 SEHNR and CDR2 FQNEAQ (reference sequence). This clonotype was seen many times. What it recognizes is unknown. Stated time point: sample taken at primary tumor resection. Around 68 TRACERx patients with early, untreated non-small cell lung cancer donated samples. Whole RNA from tumor, nontumor lung or frozen PBMC was sequenced unsorted. TCRdb recomputed calls from the 5' RACE reads with MiXCR, one row per CDR3 protein. In the table there are more than 9,000 distinct CDR3 sequences, about 6% of which are singletons.

The TCR comes from a male donor with early-stage non-small cell lung cancer. Here the sequenced sample was lung tumor tissue, taken at surgery. The chain recombines TRBV7-9 with TRBJ2-3; D not resolved. As DNA, the CDR3 is TGTGCCAGCAGCTTGTGGGTCAGCACAGATACGCAGTATTTT. Translating gives CASSLWVSTDTQYF.